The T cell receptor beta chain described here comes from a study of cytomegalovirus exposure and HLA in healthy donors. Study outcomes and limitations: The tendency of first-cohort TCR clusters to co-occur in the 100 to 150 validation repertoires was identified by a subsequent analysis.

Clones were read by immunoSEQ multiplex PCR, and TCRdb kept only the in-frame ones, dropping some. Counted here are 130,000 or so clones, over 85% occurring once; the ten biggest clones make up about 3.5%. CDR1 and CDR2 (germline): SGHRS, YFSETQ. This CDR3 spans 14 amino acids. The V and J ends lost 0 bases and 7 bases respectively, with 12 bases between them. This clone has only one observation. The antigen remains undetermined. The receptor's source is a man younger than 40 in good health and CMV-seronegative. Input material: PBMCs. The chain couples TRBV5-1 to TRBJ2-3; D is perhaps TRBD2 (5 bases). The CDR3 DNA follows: TGCGCCAGCAGCTTGGGTGTTGAGGGAAATACGCAGTATTTT. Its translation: CASSLGVEGNTQYF.